This T cell receptor beta chain was sequenced in a study of shared clonotypes between healthy human individuals. Naive CD8 populations comprised CD45RO-negative cells positively selected for CCR7, excluding terminally differentiated effector memory CD45RA+ cells. The assay was immunoSEQ multiplex PCR, and TCRdb's table has in-frame clones only and misses some. The data hold about 2.1 million clones, with 93% observed a single time. CDR3 length equals 15 residues. The germline V gene has CDR1 SGHAT and CDR2 FQNNGV. V lost 5 bases, J lost 4 bases, and 18 bases lay in between. J is TRBJ2-7 and V is TRBV11-2, with D perhaps TRBD1 (5 bases). Specimen: naive CD8+ T cells from PBMCs. This TCR derives from a man aged 18-30 years in good health. Some clones in this sample may be carry-over from other donors' samples. CDR3 DNA sequence: TGTGCCAGCAGCGGGAAACAGGTCCCAGGGTACGAGCAGTACTTC. It encodes CASSGKQVPGYEQYF.